Sequencing of this TCR beta chain was carried out in a study of cytomegalovirus exposure and HLA in healthy donors. Trimming shortened V by 10 bases and J by 7 bases, and 16 bases separated the two germline ends. Germline CDR1 and CDR2: MNHEY and SVGAGI. This CDR3 region has 13 residues. PCR involved 60 Vbeta and 13 Jbeta primers. Libraries were prepared by immunoSEQ multiplex PCR; TCRdb keeps only in-frame clonotypes and omits some of them. Here the sample spans approximately 91,000 clones, around 60% being singletons. The genes are TRBV6-5 and TRBJ1-4; maybe TRBD1 (6 bases). The clonotype comes from a human donor in good health. Input material: PBMCs. Written as DNA, the CDR3 is TGTGCCACTGCGGTCCCAGGGGTTGAAAAACTGTTTTTT. As protein: CATAVPGVEKLFF.